The entry that follows covers one TCR beta chain sequence. Its antigen is still unknown. The data were obtained in a study of CD8 T cells in ankylosing spondylitis. Study-wide points: Before this, some motif variants had been reported in reactive arthritis synovial fluid and blood. From matched ankylosing spondylitis synovial fluid, disease-linked clones were reportedly recovered at significantly enriched levels. Made up of several highly homologous variants, a TCR beta motif appeared characteristic of ankylosing spondylitis blood. As for the disease-linked clones, they showed a CD8+ phenotype and occurred at relatively low frequencies in peripheral blood.

Quantitative 5'-RACE with molecular barcodes was used to make the TCR beta libraries. TCRdb reprocessed the 5' RACE reads via MiXCR and lists one record per CDR3 protein. The data contain 390,000 or so distinct CDR3 sequences, about a fifth of them singletons. V lost 6 bases to trimming and J lost 2 bases, with 22 bases between them. The CDR3 covers 18 residues. Germline CDR1 and CDR2: MNHGY and SVAAGI. The chain has TRBV6-9 and TRBJ2-2; D is perhaps TRBD2 (6 bases). Sequencing was done on a sample of blood, either unsorted or a sorted T cell fraction (not recorded which). The clonotype comes from a male donor with ankylosing spondylitis. CDR3 amino acids: CASSSNSPEGLNTGELFF. The CDR3 nucleotides are TGTGCCAGCAGCTCTAACTCTCCAGAGGGACTTAACACCGGGGAGCTGTTTTTT.